Below, 5 T cell receptor beta chains from the same sample are listed, as sequenced in a study of identical twins. Using its own MiXCR run on the 5' RACE reads, TCRdb lists one record per CDR3 protein. Of about 790,000 distinct CDR3 sequences listed, 15% to 20% are singletons. This sample also belongs to another study, concerning T cells expressing NK-cell markers.

What was sequenced was PBMCs. These receptors were taken from a woman between 18 and 30 years old in good health.

V is TRBV5-1 and J is TRBJ1-4, with TRBD1 identical over 7 bases. V gave up 6 bases and J gave up 4 bases; unmatched junction bases: 6. The CDR3 is 14 amino acids. Germline assignment: CDR1 SGHRS and CDR2 YFSETQ. CDR3 DNA sequence: TGCGCCAGCAAGGGAACAGGGGTTAATGAAAAACTGTTTTTT. Translating gives CASKGTGVNEKLFF.

This chain connects TRBV5-1 to TRBJ2-4; D call uncertain. The CDR3 runs to 17 residues. Germline V lookup: CDR1 SGHRS, CDR2 YFSETQ. V was shortened by 2 bases and J by 0 bases, with 15 bases between the two germline ends. The CDR3 nucleotides read TGCGCCAGCAGCTTCCTAGGATATACAAAAGCCAAAAACATTCAGTACTTC. It specifies CASSFLGYTKAKNIQYF.

This chain links TRBV4-1 with TRBJ2-1, with TRBD1 matching 8 bases. This CDR3 has 16 amino acids. CDR1 is MGHRA, CDR2 YSYEKL, per germline. Trimming removed 4 bases from V and 5 bases from J; junction bases left unmatched: 10. CDR3 loop: CASSPGQGWVNNEQFF. The DNA for the CDR3 is TGCGCCAGCAGCCCAGGACAGGGATGGGTCAACAATGAGCAGTTCTTC.

The rearrangement links TRBV29-1 to TRBJ2-2; D unresolved. Per the germline V gene, CDR1 is SQVTM and CDR2 is ANQGSEA. The CDR3 totals 13 residues. The V end lost 7 bases, the J end lost 0 bases, and 9 bases lay between the germline ends. The CDR3: CSAKVANTGELFF. CDR3 DNA: TGCAGCGCCAAGGTAGCGAACACCGGGGAGCTGTTTTTT.

This clonotype has only a few counts. The chain couples TRBV7-2 to TRBJ2-7; no clear D. The germline V and J ends were trimmed by 0 bases and 7 bases, with 19 bases remaining between them. The germline gives CDR1 SGHTA, CDR2 FQGNSA. CDR3 length: 16 amino acids. CDR3 DNA: TGTGCCAGCAGCTTAGCCTTCACCTTAGCTGTTTCGGAGCAGTACTTC. Translation gives CASSLAFTLAVSEQYF.